A selection of T cell receptor beta chains follows, all from one sample in a study of CD8 T cells in Susac syndrome. TCRdb re-derived calls from the immunoSEQ multiplex PCR reads in MiXCR, one entry per CDR3 protein. This repertoire shows 200,000 to 250,000 distinct CDR3 sequences, 92% found once; its top ten account for 0.1% to 0.15%. Material: CD8+ T cells from PBMCs. Receptor source: a human donor with multiple sclerosis. Both conserved end residues are part of each CDR3. D genes are given only for firm matches. Clone size is given for some rows only: seen once, a few or many times, or a class if the clone is expanded.

>TRBD1|.|TRBV7-2|TRBJ1-2
TGTGCCAGCAGTCTTAACAGGGGCGGCTACACCTTC
CASSLNRGGYTF
>.|.|TRBV15|TRBJ1-5
TGTGCCACCAGCGATTACAGAACCAATCAGCCCCAGCATTTT
CATSDYRTNQPQHF
>TRBD1|.|TRBV6-2/TRBV6-3|TRBJ1-1
TGTGCCAGCAGTTACCCAGAGACAGGGGGGTCGACTGAAGCTTTCTTT
CASSYPETGGSTEAFF
>.|.|TRBV3-1|TRBJ1-2
TGTGCCAGCAGCCACGGAGGAGGGTCGAGCTATGGCTACACCTTC
CASSHGGGSSYGYTF
>.|.|TRBV4-1|TRBJ1-2
TGCGCCAGCAGCCAAGGGGTTCGACAGGACTATGGCTACACCTTC
CASSQGVRQDYGYTF
>TRBD2|.|TRBV30|TRBJ2-1
TGTGCCTGGAGGCGGAGGCTAGCGGGGGGGCCAGGGGAGCAGTTCTTC
CAWRRRLAGGPGEQFF
>.|few|TRBV27|TRBJ2-1
TGTGCCAGCAGTTTGGCGGGAAACTACAATGAGCAGTTCTTC
CASSLAGNYNEQFF
>.|.|TRBV2|TRBJ1-5
TGTGCCAGCAGTGAAGTAGAGGGAAATCAGCCCCAGCATTTT
CASSEVEGNQPQHF
>.|.|TRBV11-2|TRBJ2-1
TGTGCCAGCAGCTTAGAGGCTACTCGGGGCAATGAGCAGTTCTTC
CASSLEATRGNEQFF
>.|.|TRBV6-5|TRBJ1-3
TGTGCCAGCAGCGTCGGGCTGGGGTCTGGAAACACCATATATTTT
CASSVGLGSGNTIYF
>TRBD2|.|TRBV6-2/TRBV6-3|TRBJ2-3
TGTGCCAGCAGAGGACTAGCGGCTACTAGCACAGATACGCAGTATTTT
CASRGLAATSTDTQYF
>.|.|TRBV6-1|TRBJ2-3
TGTGCCAGCGGTCAACCATGGGCCGCAGATACGCAGTATTTT
CASGQPWAADTQYF
>.|.|TRBV7-9|TRBJ2-1
TGTGCCAGCAGCCGGACGGGGGCTGGAGATAGCAATGAGCAGTTCTTC
CASSRTGAGDSNEQFF
>.|once|TRBV30|TRBJ1-1
TGTGCCTGGAGTGTACCGGCTGAAGCTTTCTTT
CAWSVPAEAFF
>TRBD1|.|TRBV12-3/TRBV12-4|TRBJ2-7
TGTGCCAGCAGTCCCTGGGGACAGGCGAACTACGAGCAGTACTTC
CASSPWGQANYEQYF
>TRBD2|few|TRBV14|TRBJ2-7
TGTGCCAGCAGCCATAGCGGGGGTGGCTACGAGCAGTACTTC
CASSHSGGGYEQYF
>.|.|TRBV29-1|TRBJ2-7
TGCAGCGTTGGAGGGGGTTTGGCCTACGAGCAGTACTTC
CSVGGGLAYEQYF
>.|once|TRBV27|TRBJ2-4
TGTGCCAGCAGTTTTGGGCATCTAGCCAAAAACATTCAGTACTTC
CASSFGHLAKNIQYF
>.|.|TRBV6-1|TRBJ2-3
TGTGCCAGCAGAGAAGGACAGTTCCACCCCTCTAACACAGATACGCAGTATTTT
CASREGQFHPSNTDTQYF
>.|once|TRBV6-5|TRBJ1-1
TGTGCCAGCAGTTACGGGTACGGGGGGGCTGAAGCTTTCTTT
CASSYGYGGAEAFF
>.|.|TRBV7-9|TRBJ1-1
TGTGCCAGCAGCGGTGATATGAGCACTGAAGCTTTCTTT
CASSGDMSTEAFF
>TRBD2|.|TRBV9|TRBJ2-2
TGTGCCAGCAGCGTAGAAGGGACTACGTTCACCGGGGAGCTGTTTTTT
CASSVEGTTFTGELFF